This T cell receptor (beta chain) stems from a study of blood T cell repertoires in COVID-19. Study details: In each case, the material was cDNA or gDNA derived from T cells, B-cell-depleted T cells, or PBMCs.

The protocol was immunoSEQ multiplex PCR, while the TCRdb copy is restricted to in-frame clones and leaves out a portion. Of 310,000 or so clones in the sample, 91% were seen once. The length of the CDR3 is 15 residues. Germline V gene data show CDR1 as SGHRS and CDR2 as YFSETQ. J lost 7 bases, V lost 0 bases, and 7 bases had no gene match. The chain uses TRBV5-1 and TRBJ2-5; 9 bases are a match to TRBD1. Sequencing was carried out using peripheral blood. This TCR derives from a woman between 25 and 40 years old with COVID-19, enrolled during active disease. The DNA of the CDR3 is TGCGCCAGCAGCTTGGGACAGGGGGATGGAGGGACCCAGTACTTC. This translates into CASSLGQGDGGTQYF.